The rows below give T cell receptor beta chains drawn from one sample of a study of response to subunit inactivated influenza vaccine. TCRdb itself ran the RT-PCR reads through MiXCR, one entry per CDR3 protein. The sample yields about half a million distinct CDR3 sequences, over 25% seen once. Material: CD4+ T cells sorted from PBMCs, obtained 5 to 6 days after vaccination. The receptors stem from a man in his fifties who received an inactivated influenza vaccine. Each CDR3 is given with its conserved first and last residue. A D gene is named only where the DNA matches it firmly. The size entry is marked missing in some rows and otherwise reads once, few, many or a size class.

J gene | clone size | D gene | V gene | CDR3 length | CDR3 DNA | CDR3 protein
TRBJ2-5 | few | TRBD2 | TRBV5-5 | 16 | TGTGCCAGCAGCTTGTTACTAGCGGCCCTCCAAGAGACCCAGTACTTC | CASSLLLAALQETQYF
TRBJ1-2 | - | - | TRBV28 | 11 | TGTGCCAGCAGTTTACGCAGAGAATACACCTTC | CASSLRREYTF
TRBJ2-1 | - | - | TRBV29-1 | 13 | TGCAGCGTTCGTGTACTAGGCCGAGGGGAGCAGTTCTTC | CSVRVLGRGEQFF
TRBJ1-3 | - | - | TRBV11-2 | 16 | TGTGCCAGCAGCGCCCGGGACAACTCTCCTGGAAACACCATATATTTT | CASSARDNSPGNTIYF
TRBJ2-1 | - | - | TRBV29-1 | 13 | TGCAGCGTTGAACCCAGGTTCAACAATGAGCAGTTCTTC | CSVEPRFNNEQFF
TRBJ2-1 | few | - | TRBV7-2 | 13 | TGTGCCAGCAGCTTCAGGACTATAAATGAGCAGTTCTTC | CASSFRTINEQFF
TRBJ1-1 | few | - | TRBV20-1 | 14 | TGCAGTGCAGCCGAGGTGAGGGCGCACACTGAAGCTTTCTTT | CSAAEVRAHTEAFF
TRBJ2-1 | few | TRBD1 | TRBV4-2 | 16 | TGTGCCAGCAGCCAAGATCTAGGGACAGGGGGCAATGAGCAGTTCTTC | CASSQDLGTGGNEQFF
TRBJ1-5 | - | TRBD1 | TRBV20-1 | 15 | TGCAGTGCTAGCAGTCAGGGGGCTAGCAATCAGCCCCAGCATTTT | CSASSQGASNQPQHF
TRBJ2-6 | many | - | TRBV29-1 | 16 | TGCAGCGTTGAAGATATGACGATCTCTGGGGCCAACGTCCTGACTTTC | CSVEDMTISGANVLTF
TRBJ2-7 | - | TRBD1 | TRBV4-3 | 17 | TGCGCCAGCAGCCAAGATTGGACAGGGGGAATCTCCTACGAGCAGTACTTC | CASSQDWTGGISYEQYF
TRBJ2-5 | - | TRBD1 | TRBV2 | 14 | TGTGCCAGCAGTGGAGGGGGACAGGGAGAGACCCAGTACTTC | CASSGGGQGETQYF
TRBJ2-2 | - | - | TRBV28 | 15 | TGTGCCAGCACCCGAGCGGCGAGAGTCACCGGGGAGCTGTTTTTT | CASTRAARVTGELFF
TRBJ2-6 | - | TRBD1 | TRBV3-1 | 15 | TGTGCCAGCAGCCCTACCGGGACAGTAGCCAACGTCCTGACTTTC | CASSPTGTVANVLTF
TRBJ2-7 | few | TRBD1 | TRBV6-2/TRBV6-3 | 18 | TGTGCCAGCAGTTACTCGGACAGGGAAGCTCTAAGCACCTACGAGCAGTACTTC | CASSYSDREALSTYEQYF